This TCR beta chain was identified in a study of T cell responses to AZD1222 COVID-19 vaccine (dated by TCRdb to the early 2020s). Background on the whole study: TCR sequencing covered about 230 trial participants: nearly 210 given two doses of AZD1222 and 26 given two doses of MenACWY control vaccine. Trial participants were enrolled by age into subgroups of 18-55, 56-69 and 70-plus years, and around 150, 29 and 61 TCR-sequenced participants, respectively, were included in these subgroups. The research as a whole found: A significant rise in spike-specific TCR breadth and depth was observed after two AZD1222 doses relative to day 0 and relative to MenACWY recipients. The whole spike protein was spanned by vaccine-associated CD4 TCRs, and dominant responses were seen in regions 160-218 and 743-854. Reportedly, almost half of the unique spike-specific TCRs recognized epitopes lying outside the regions that are mutated in the B.1.351 and B.1.1.7 variants. In the small 56-69-year group, the increase in depth fell short of significance, most likely because of low power. Most participants were white British and females outnumbered males, and the authors suggested that clonal diversity may have been underestimated. Conclusions about previously exposed vaccinees are limited because only six or seven AZD1222 recipients were SARS-CoV-2 seropositive at baseline. Because no day 14 peak-response samples were available, the repertoires could be characterized only after the peak T cell response.

Read against the paper, the sample's time point label means: baseline before first vaccination. The sample's treatment or condition label, in plain terms: meningococcal conjugate vaccine given as trial control. The vaccinee samples were drawn from two UK trials, COV001 and COV002, one of which was a single-blind randomized controlled phase 2/3 trial testing AZD1222 (ChAdOx1 nCoV-19) in healthy adults. Trial participant PBMC samples were collected at day 0 and day 28 after the second dose for TCRbeta chain sequencing. The CDR3 regions of human TCRbeta chains were analyzed by immunosequencing. The original methods were these. Repertoire TCRs were matched against a reference library of SARS-CoV-2-specific TCRs generated with the MIRA antigen-specificity platform. Breadth was defined as the fraction of unique TCRs that were SARS-CoV-2-associated. Depth was defined as the fraction of total T cells that were SARS-CoV-2-associated. Using the MIRA data, each spike-specific TCR was mapped to the spike region that the TCR reacts to and placed in a CD4 or CD8 class. Log10-transformed breadth and depth values were compared by one-way ANOVA with Sidak's multiple comparisons tests. TCRdb re-hosts the immuneACCESS table, in-frame sequences only. Its copies lack some clones; in the studies checked, an unresolved V gene accounts for under half of them, and the cause for the rest is not known. That table supplies the V and J calls and clone size; D and trimming were determined from the DNA. The sample data list 150,000 to 200,000 clones, and about 87% of these were observed just once. Of the sample, about 3% is held by the ten largest clones.

As regards this clone: Its antigen is currently not known. No quality values exist for individual bases; no much larger clone is one base distant.

The sequence came from an adult in good health. Specimen: peripheral blood, collected on day 0 of MenACWY control vaccination.

The CDR3 is CASSQSRVRGPGANVLTF. The sequence in DNA is TGCGCCAGCAGTCAATCTAGGGTTCGGGGCCCTGGGGCCAACGTCCTGACTTTC. The V and J segments used are TRBV23-1 and TRBJ2-6; the D region is possibly TRBD1 or TRBD2, each matching across 5 bases. TRBV23-1 is recorded as an ORF, its role being uncertain. The CDR3 holds 18 amino acids from the cysteine to the phenylalanine. This entry keeps only the CDR3 DNA: 54 bases, framed from base 1. Trimming takes 0 bases from V and 2 bases from J, and the germline ends sit 14 bases apart.